Listed below are T cell receptor beta chains from one sample, sequenced in a study of cytomegalovirus exposure and HLA in healthy donors. This table comes from immunoSEQ multiplex PCR, and its TCRdb copy is limited to in-frame clones, with some not included. Among some 120,000 clones listed, roughly 86% were seen once. Sequenced material: PBMCs. The receptors here all came from a man aged 25-45 years in good health and CMV-seronegative. Each CDR3 is given with its conserved first and last residue. The order of the fields is J gene, D gene, V gene, clone size, CDR3 DNA, CDR3 protein. A D gene is named only where the DNA matches it firmly. Only some rows state a clone size, as once, few, many or a class for expanded clones.

>TRBJ2-7|.|TRBV11-2|.
TGTGCCAGCAGCTTATCGACCGGGGATCCCTACGAGCAGTACTTC
CASSLSTGDPYEQYF
>TRBJ2-7|TRBD1|TRBV4-1|few
TGCGCCAGCCGGGGGACAGGAGAGTACGAGCAGTACTTC
CASRGTGEYEQYF
>TRBJ2-7|.|TRBV30|.
TGTGCCTGGGACGGGGACATGGGATACGAGCAGTACTTC
CAWDGDMGYEQYF
>TRBJ2-7|.|TRBV19|.
TGTGCCAGTAGTATTCGGGGGAAAGCCTACGAGCAGTACTTC
CASSIRGKAYEQYF
>TRBJ1-5|.|TRBV6-1|once
TGTGCCAGCACCGTCGGGGTGAGCAATCAGCCCCAGCATTTT
CASTVGVSNQPQHF
>TRBJ1-1|TRBD1|TRBV30|.
TGTGCCTGGGCCGAGGGGACAGGACCGAACACTGAAGCTTTCTTT
CAWAEGTGPNTEAFF
>TRBJ2-4|.|TRBV10-3|.
TGTGCCATCAGTGACTCCTATAGCGACCGACCCGAAAACATTCAGTACTTC
CAISDSYSDRPENIQYF
>TRBJ2-3|TRBD2|TRBV19|once
TGTGCCAGTAGGTTAGCGGGAACAGATACGCAGTATTTT
CASRLAGTDTQYF
>TRBJ2-5|.|TRBV5-1|.
TGCGCCAGCAGCTTGTACAGAGAGACCCAGTACTTC
CASSLYRETQYF
>TRBJ2-7|TRBD1|TRBV9|.
TGTGCCAGCAGCGTAGGCGACAGGGCGGACGAGCAGTACTTC
CASSVGDRADEQYF
>TRBJ2-1|.|TRBV13|.
TGTGCCAGCAGCACCAACAGGGATGAGCAGTTCTTC
CASSTNRDEQFF
>TRBJ1-1|.|TRBV28|.
TGTGCCAGCATTCTAAGGGGGACTGAAGCTTTCTTT
CASILRGTEAFF
>TRBJ2-5|.|TRBV4-1|few
TGCGCCAGCAGCCAAGTGAGCGGACAAGAGACCCAGTACTTC
CASSQVSGQETQYF
>TRBJ2-5|TRBD2|TRBV5-1|.
TGCGCCAGCAGCCCCCGGACTAGCGGGATAGGAGAGACCCAGTACTTC
CASSPRTSGIGETQYF
>TRBJ2-2|.|TRBV7-2|.
TGTGCCAGCAGCCCGCGGACAGTCTTGAACACCGGGGAGCTGTTTTTT
CASSPRTVLNTGELFF
>TRBJ2-1|.|TRBV27|.
TGTGCCAGCAGGGTCGAGAATGAGCAGTTCTTC
CASRVENEQFF
>TRBJ2-5|.|TRBV11-3|.
TGTGCCAGCAGCTTAGTGGAGGGGCAGACCCAGTACTTC
CASSLVEGQTQYF
>TRBJ2-5|.|TRBV11-3|.
TGTGCCAGCAGCTACACTATACACCGTAAGAATACGACCCAGTACTTC
CASSYTIHRKNTTQYF
>TRBJ2-7|TRBD1|TRBV6-5|.
TGTGCCAGCAGTTGGCAGGGGGAGAAAGACTACGAGCAGTACTTC
CASSWQGEKDYEQYF
>TRBJ2-1|TRBD2|TRBV2|once
TGTGCCAGCAGTGCCCCTAGCGGGAGCCGCTACAATGAGCAGTTCTTC
CASSAPSGSRYNEQFF
>TRBJ2-5|.|TRBV6-6|.
TGTGCCAGCAGTGCAGGGGCCGCCGAAGAGACCCAGTACTTC
CASSAGAAEETQYF
>TRBJ2-2|TRBD1|TRBV6-5|.
TGTGCCAGCAGTTACTCGGACAGGGCATTATCCGGGGAGCTGTTTTTT
CASSYSDRALSGELFF
>TRBJ2-5|.|TRBV19|.
TGTGCCAGTAGTATTGGGCCGAGTCAAGAGACCCAGTACTTC
CASSIGPSQETQYF
>TRBJ1-1|.|TRBV5-1|.
TGCGCCAGCAGCGCTGGTTCCTCAGATGAAGCTTTCTTT
CASSAGSSDEAFF
>TRBJ2-7|.|TRBV4-1|.
TGCGCCAGCAGCCAAGGGGCAGGGTCCTACGAGCAGTACTTC
CASSQGAGSYEQYF
>TRBJ2-2|.|TRBV10-1|.
TGCGCCAGCAGTTTTCGGGGGAACACCGGGGAGCTGTTTTTT
CASSFRGNTGELFF
>TRBJ2-7|TRBD1|TRBV4-3|.
TGCGCCAGCAGCCAGGACAGGGTGGGCAACGAGCAGTACTTC
CASSQDRVGNEQYF
>TRBJ1-3|TRBD1|TRBV19|.
TGTGCCAGTAGGCAGACTGCCGACAGGGGGCTTTCCTTCCTTGGAAACACCATATATTTT
CASRQTADRGLSFLGNTIYF
>TRBJ2-6|.|TRBV5-1|.
TGCGCCAGCAGCTTTGGGGCTACTTTCTCTGGGGCCAACGTCCTGACTTTC
CASSFGATFSGANVLTF